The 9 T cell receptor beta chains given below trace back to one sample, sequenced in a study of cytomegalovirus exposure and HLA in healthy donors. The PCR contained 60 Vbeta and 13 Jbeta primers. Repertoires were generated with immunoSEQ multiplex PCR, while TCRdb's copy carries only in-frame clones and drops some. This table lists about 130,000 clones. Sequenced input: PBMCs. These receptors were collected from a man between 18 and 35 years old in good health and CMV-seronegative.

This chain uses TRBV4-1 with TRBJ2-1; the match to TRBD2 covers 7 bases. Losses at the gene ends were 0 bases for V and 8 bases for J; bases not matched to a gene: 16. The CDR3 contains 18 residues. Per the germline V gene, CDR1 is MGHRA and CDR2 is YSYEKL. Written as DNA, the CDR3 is TGCGCCAGCAGCCAAGATGATGCGGCGGGGGTAAAGGAGGATGAGCAGTTCTTC. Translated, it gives CASSQDDAAGVKEDEQFF.

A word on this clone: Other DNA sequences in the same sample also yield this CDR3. CDR3 in amino acids: CASSLDSYEQYF. CDR3 sequence (DNA): TGTGCCAGCAGCTTAGATTCTTACGAGCAGTACTTC. The chain is built from TRBV11-2 and TRBJ2-7; no reliable D call. Germline-derived CDR1 and CDR2 are SGHAT and FQNNGV. The V end lost 0 bases, the J end lost 4 bases, and 4 bases lay between the germline ends. The CDR3 covers 12 residues.

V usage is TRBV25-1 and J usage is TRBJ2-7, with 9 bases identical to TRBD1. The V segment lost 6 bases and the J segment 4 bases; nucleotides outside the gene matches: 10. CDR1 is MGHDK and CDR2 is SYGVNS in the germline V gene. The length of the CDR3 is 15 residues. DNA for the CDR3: TGTGCCAGCAGCGAGAGTGGGACAGGGTGGTACGAGCAGTACTTC. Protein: CASSESGTGWYEQYF.

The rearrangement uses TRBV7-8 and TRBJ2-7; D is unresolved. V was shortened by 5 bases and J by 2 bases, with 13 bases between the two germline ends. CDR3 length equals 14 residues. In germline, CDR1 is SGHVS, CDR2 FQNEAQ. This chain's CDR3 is CASSTRLPPYEQYF. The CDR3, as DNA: TGTGCCAGCAGCACGCGGCTACCCCCCTACGAGCAGTACTTC.

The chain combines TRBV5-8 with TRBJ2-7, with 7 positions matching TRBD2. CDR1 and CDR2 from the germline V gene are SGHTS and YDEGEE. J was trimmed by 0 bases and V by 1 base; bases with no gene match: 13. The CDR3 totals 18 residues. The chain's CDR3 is CASSLNMGGGDYSYEQYF. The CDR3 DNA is TGTGCCAGCAGCTTGAACATGGGCGGAGGGGACTACTCCTACGAGCAGTACTTC.

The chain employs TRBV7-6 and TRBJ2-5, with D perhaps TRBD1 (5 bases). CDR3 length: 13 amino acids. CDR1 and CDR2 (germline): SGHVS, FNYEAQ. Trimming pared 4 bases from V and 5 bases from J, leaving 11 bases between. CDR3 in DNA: TGTGCCAGCAGCTCGGACAATAGGGAGACCCAGTACTTC. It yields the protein CASSSDNRETQYF.

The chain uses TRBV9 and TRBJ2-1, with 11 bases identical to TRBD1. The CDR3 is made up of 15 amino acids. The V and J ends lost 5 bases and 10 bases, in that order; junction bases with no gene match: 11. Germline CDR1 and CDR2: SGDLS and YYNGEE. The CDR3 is CASRGGTGGVGEQFF. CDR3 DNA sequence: TGTGCCAGCAGGGGAGGGACAGGGGGTGTCGGAGAGCAGTTCTTC.

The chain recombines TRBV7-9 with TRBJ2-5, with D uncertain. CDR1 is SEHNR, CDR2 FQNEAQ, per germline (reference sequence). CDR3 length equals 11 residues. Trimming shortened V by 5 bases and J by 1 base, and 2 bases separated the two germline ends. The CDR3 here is CASSLQETQYF. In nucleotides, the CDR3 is TGTGCCAGCAGCCTCCAAGAGACCCAGTACTTC.

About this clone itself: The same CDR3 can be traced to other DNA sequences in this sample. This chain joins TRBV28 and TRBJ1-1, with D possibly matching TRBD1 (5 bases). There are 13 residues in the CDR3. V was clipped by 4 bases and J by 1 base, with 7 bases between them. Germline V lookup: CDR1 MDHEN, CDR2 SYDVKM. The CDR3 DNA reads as TGTGCCAGCAGTTCAGGACAGAACACTGAAGCTTTCTTT. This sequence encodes CASSSGQNTEAFF.